This entry lists 25 T cell receptor beta chains sequenced from one sample in a study of T-cell reconstitution after alpha-beta-depleted transplantation in children (dated by TCRdb to 2015 to 2016). According to the study, the label for this sample's treatment or condition signals: allogeneic hematopoietic cell transplantation with graft depleted of TCRalphabeta T cells and CD19 B cells. Receptors were amplified or captured by PCR. The reads were generated on an Illumina HiSeq 2500. TCR libraries were prepared with molecular barcoding, using unique molecular identifiers to normalize TCRbeta repertoire quantification. Starting from the raw public reads, TCRdb applied fastp trimming at Q25, assembled clones with MiXCR and retained in-frame beta chains. All rows with the same CDR3 protein become a single entry with the most common DNA and genes. The sample records roughly 400,000 distinct CDR3 sequences, 43% of which are singletons. The ten most abundant clones make up 27% of the sample.

Sequenced material: PBMCs, taken before TCRalphabeta/CD19-depleted stem cell transplant. The source of these receptors is a girl aged 2 to 10 with aplastic anemia, due to receive a stem cell transplant.

The CDR3 DNA reads as TGCACTGCCTTAGCGGGAGGGCCGGCACGCGAGCAGTACTTC. As protein: CTALAGGPAREQYF. The gene calls are TRBV20-1 and TRBJ2-7, with 11 bases matching TRBD2. The CDR3 loop spans 14 amino acids. Germline V gene sequence: CDR1 DFQATT, CDR2 SNEGSKA (reference sequence).

This clonotype was counted ten times or more. V usage is TRBV6-1 and J usage is TRBJ2-3; 7 bases are a match to TRBD2. In germline, CDR1 is MNHNS, CDR2 SASEGT. The junction had 9 bases not matched to a gene; V was cut back by 7 bases and J by 2 bases. There are 15 residues in the CDR3. In DNA, the CDR3 is TGTGCCAGCAAGATTGGCGGGAGCTTCACAGATACGCAGTATTTT. This sequence encodes CASKIGGSFTDTQYF.

Many counts were recorded for this clonotype. V usage is TRBV12-3 or TRBV12-4 and J usage is TRBJ1-1; 7 bases fit TRBD1. V lost 1 base and J lost 0; bases outside the gene matches: 2. This CDR3 is built from 15 residues. The CDR3 DNA reads as TGTGCCAGCAGTTTAGTAGGGGGCATGAACACTGAAGCTTTCTTT. Translation gives CASSLVGGMNTEAFF.

In its sample, this clonotype was seen many times. CDR3 region: CASGLGADTQYF. The CDR3 DNA follows: TGTGCTAGTGGTTTGGGCGCAGATACGCAGTATTTT. This chain uses TRBV12-5 with TRBJ2-3, with D hard to call. This CDR3 is 12 amino acids long. Germline loops: CDR1 LGHNT, CDR2 FRNRAP. Trimming cost V 1 base and J 4 bases, with 3 bases left between them.

This clonotype appeared once. This sequence joins TRBV11-1 and TRBJ2-3, with a weak D call TRBD2 (6 bases). Trimming removed 2 bases at V and 2 bases at J, with 14 bases between. Germline assignment: CDR1 SGHAT and CDR2 FQDESV (reference sequence). The CDR3 is 16 residues long. In DNA, the CDR3 is TGTGCCAGCAGCTTAATTCGTGGGGGGAACACAGATACGCAGTATTTT. Its translation is CASSLIRGGNTDTQYF.

V usage is TRBV6-1 and J usage is TRBJ2-7, with 10 bases lining up with TRBD1. The germline V gene has CDR1 MNHNS and CDR2 SASEGT. CDR3 length: 14 residues. V lost 5 bases to trimming and J lost 4 bases; unmatched junction nucleotides: 5. CDR3 in DNA: TGTGCCAGCAGTCGGGACAGGGGAAAGTACGAGCAGTACTTC. Amino acids: CASSRDRGKYEQYF.

In its sample, this clonotype was seen a few times. In DNA form, the CDR3 reads TGCGCCAGCAGCTTGTTCGCGGCGACAGGGGCCTACGAGCAGTACTTC. It yields the protein CASSLFAATGAYEQYF. The chain has TRBV5-1 and TRBJ2-7; 8 nucleotides align to TRBD1. The germline gives CDR1 SGHRS, CDR2 YFSETQ. V was clipped by 1 base and J by 2 bases; unmatched bases: 8. This CDR3 has 16 residues.

In the case of this clonotype: A much larger clone is a single base away; this may be a read error. The chain joins TRBV4-2 to TRBJ2-7; D gene uncertain. The CDR3 is made up of 13 amino acids. Germline V lookup: CDR1 LGHNA, CDR2 YNFKEQ. The CDR3 here is CASSQRSSYERYF. The DNA for the CDR3 is TGTGCCAGCAGCCAGCGTTCCTCCTACGAGCGGTACTTC.

With respect to this clonotype: One end of the junction fails to match germline, which may point to a read error. The rearrangement uses TRBV28 and TRBJ2-1, with TRBD1 matching 9 bases. The CDR3 consists of 14 residues. Germline V gives CDR1 MDHEN, CDR2 SYDVKM. Here the CDR3 reads CASDFGGGGTGRVF. The CDR3 DNA sequence: TGTGCCTCTGACTTTGGGGGAGGAGGGACAGGGCGGGTCTTC.

The chain combines TRBV20-1 with TRBJ1-5; 9 bases are a match to TRBD1. V lost 5 bases to trimming and J lost 4 bases; unmatched junction nucleotides: 6. CDR1 DFQATT and CDR2 SNEGSKA come from the germline V gene (reference sequence). CDR3 length: 14 residues. This chain's CDR3 is CSAGGQGPNQPQHF. The DNA for the CDR3 is TGCAGTGCTGGGGGACAGGGTCCAAATCAGCCCCAGCATTTT.

V gene TRBV10-3 combines with J gene TRBJ1-3; no clear D gene. Germline CDR1 is ENHRY and CDR2 is SYGVKD. Deletions cut 0 bases from V and 0 bases from J, with 6 bases between. This CDR3 has 15 amino acids. CDR3 in amino acids: CAISESISSGNTIYF. CDR3 bases: TGTGCCATCAGTGAGTCTATCAGCTCTGGAAACACCATATATTTT.

CDR3 sequence (DNA): TGCAGTGCTAGACGTCTGACGGTGAGCACAGATACGCAGTATTTT. The encoded protein is CSARRLTVSTDTQYF. J is TRBJ2-3 and V is TRBV20-1; D not certain. The CDR3 is made up of 15 amino acids. The V end was cut by 2 bases, the J end by 0 bases, with 12 bases between. Per germline, CDR1 DFQATT and CDR2 SNEGSKA (reference sequence).

The V and J genes are TRBV11-2 and TRBJ2-1; 10 bases align to TRBD2. CDR1 and CDR2 from the germline V gene are SGHAT and FQNNGV. The CDR3 spans 15 residues. V shed 2 bases, J shed 4 bases, and the junction held 2 bases outside the gene matches. Here the CDR3 DNA reads TGTGCCAGCAGCTTAAGCGGGGGGGGGTACAATGAGCAGTTCTTC. Translating gives CASSLSGGGYNEQFF.

This clonotype was picked up a small number of times. The rearrangement uses TRBV20-1 and TRBJ2-5, with 12 bases that match TRBD2. Germline V CDR1 and CDR2: DFQATT, SNEGSKA (reference sequence). The V and J ends lost 5 bases and 4 bases, in that order; junction bases with no gene match: 14. The CDR3 runs 17 residues. The CDR3 protein is CSAAATLTSGRRETQYF. The CDR3 DNA reads as TGCAGTGCTGCCGCTACCCTGACTAGCGGGAGAAGAGAGACCCAGTACTTC.

In regard to this clonotype: A much larger clone is a single base away; this may be a read error. The CDR3 spells CSVEGAMGCEQYF. Here the CDR3 DNA reads TGCAGCGTTGAGGGGGCAATGGGATGCGAGCAGTACTTC. The chain links TRBV29-1 to TRBJ2-7, with TRBD1 as a possible D gene (6 bases). There are 13 residues in the CDR3. Germline V lookup: CDR1 SQVTM, CDR2 ANQGSEA. Trimming took off 3 bases at V and 6 bases at J, with 15 bases between the two ends.

This chain links TRBV20-1 with TRBJ2-7; no reliable D call. Trimming pared 2 bases from V and 4 bases from J, leaving 9 bases between. Germline CDR1 and CDR2: DFQATT and SNEGSKA (reference sequence). The CDR3 contains 12 residues. CDR3 in amino acids: CSARSDTYEQYF. The CDR3 nucleotides are TGCAGTGCTAGATCAGACACATACGAGCAGTACTTC.

The genes are TRBV7-2 and TRBJ2-7; D may be TRBD1 or TRBD2 (6 bases each). Germline V gene lookup returns CDR1 SGHTA and CDR2 FQGNSA. The CDR3 loop spans 15 amino acids. The V end was cut by 4 bases, the J end by 4 bases, with 17 bases between. CDR3 bases: TGTGCCAGCAGCTCCGGGGGTTGGGGACAATACGAGCAGTACTTC. The encoded protein is CASSSGGWGQYEQYF.

This clonotype was detected once. The chain joins TRBV29-1 to TRBJ2-7; D gene ambiguous. The CDR3 contains 12 residues. The V and J ends lost 7 bases and 4 bases respectively, with 14 bases between them. Germline CDR1 and CDR2: SQVTM and ANQGSEA. CDR3 nucleotides: TGCAGCGCCTTAAATCAAGGGTACGAGCAGTACTTC. It yields the protein CSALNQGYEQYF.

This clonotype has a handful of counts. This chain's CDR3 is CAWSPQEAYEQYF. CDR3 coding DNA: TGTGCCTGGAGTCCGCAGGAAGCCTACGAGCAGTACTTC. This rearrangement joins TRBV30 to TRBJ2-7; D not resolved. V shed 2 bases and J shed 2 bases, with 10 bases lying between them. The CDR3 length is 13 residues. Germline V CDR1 and CDR2: GTSNPN, SVGIG (reference sequence).

This clonotype occurred many times. J is TRBJ2-5 and V is TRBV20-1, with D possibly TRBD2 on 6 matching bases. CDR1 DFQATT and CDR2 SNEGSKA come from the germline V gene (reference sequence). CDR3 length: 13 residues. This CDR3 is CSPQAGKEETQYF. Written as DNA, the CDR3 is TGCAGCCCACAAGCGGGTAAAGAAGAGACCCAGTACTTC.

This clonotype has a handful of counts. The V gene is TRBV20-1, the J gene TRBJ2-3; TRBD2 matches at 8 bases. The germline V gene has CDR1 DFQATT and CDR2 SNEGSKA (reference sequence). This CDR3 comprises 13 residues. Here the CDR3 DNA reads TGCAGCGGGCAAGCGGGAGTGAAAGATACGCAGTATTTT. It codes for CSGQAGVKDTQYF.

The chain has TRBV5-1 and TRBJ1-2, with a possible D match to TRBD1 (5 bases). The CDR3 sequence is 15 residues long. Germline lookup yields CDR1 SGHRS and CDR2 YFSETQ. The V end was cut by 1 base, the J end by 0 bases, with 10 bases between. The chain's CDR3 is CASSLTAGTNYGYTF. In nucleotides, the CDR3 is TGCGCCAGCAGCTTGACAGCAGGGACTAACTATGGCTACACCTTC.

In this sample, this clonotype turned up many times. The chain employs TRBV5-6 and TRBJ2-4, with TRBD2 identical over 11 bases. The germline V gene encodes CDR1 SGHDT and CDR2 YYEEEE. J gave up 2 bases and V 4 bases, and 5 bases lay outside the gene matches. CDR3 length equals 16 residues. In nucleotides, the CDR3 is TGTGCCAGCAGCACCGGGACTAGCGGACCCAAAAACATTCAGTACTTC. Translated, it gives CASSTGTSGPKNIQYF.

This clonotype was observed a handful of times. The chain couples TRBV27 to TRBJ2-7, with 7 bases aligning to TRBD2. V lost 6 bases to trimming and J lost 0 bases; unmatched junction nucleotides: 8. CDR1 and CDR2 (germline): MNHEY, SMNVEV (reference sequence). The CDR3 extends over 15 amino acids. The CDR3 nucleotides are TGTGCCAGCAGGAGAGCGGGCGGGAGCTCCTACGAGCAGTACTTC. Protein product: CASRRAGGSSYEQYF.

This clonotype has only a few counts. The chain recombines TRBV20-1 with TRBJ2-7; 9 bases agree with TRBD1. Germline values: CDR1 DFQATT, CDR2 SNEGSKA (reference sequence). V shed 6 bases and J 3 bases; nucleotides not matched to a gene: 6. CDR3 size: 13 residues. The CDR3, as DNA: TGCAGTGCCGCATCGACAGGGGGCTACGAGCAGTACTTC. This gives the protein CSAASTGGYEQYF.